Sequencing of this T cell receptor (beta chain) was carried out in a study of T cell responses to AZD1222 COVID-19 vaccine. General study findings and limits: Two AZD1222 administrations were followed by greater Spike-specific TCR breadth and depth.

Profiling relied on immunoSEQ multiplex PCR, and the TCRdb table lists in-frame clones only, not all of them. The table includes some 190,000 clones, 88% detected once. Details on this clone: Antigen specificity is unknown.

This CDR3 spans 14 amino acids. The germline V gene has CDR1 LNHDA and CDR2 SQIVND (reference sequence). After removal of 6 bases from V and 2 bases from J, the junction contained 4 bases not matched to a gene. The V and J genes are TRBV19 and TRBJ1-1; 9 bases agree with TRBD1. The sequenced sample was peripheral blood, obtained on day 0 of AZD1222 vaccination. The receptor comes from an adult in good health. Here the CDR3 reads CASSSDRGNTEAFF. In DNA form, the CDR3 reads TGTGCCAGTAGCTCGGACAGGGGAAACACTGAAGCTTTCTTT.